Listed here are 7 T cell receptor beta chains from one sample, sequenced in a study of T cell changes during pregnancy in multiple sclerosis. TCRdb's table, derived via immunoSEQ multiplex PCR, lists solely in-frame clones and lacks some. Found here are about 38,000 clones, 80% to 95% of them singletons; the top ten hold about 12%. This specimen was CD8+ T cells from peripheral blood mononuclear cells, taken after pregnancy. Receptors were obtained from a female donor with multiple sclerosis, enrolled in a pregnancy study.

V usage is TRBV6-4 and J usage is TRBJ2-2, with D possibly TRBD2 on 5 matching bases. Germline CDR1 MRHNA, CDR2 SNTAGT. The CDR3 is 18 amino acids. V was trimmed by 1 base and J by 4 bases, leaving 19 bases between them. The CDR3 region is CASSDLRGPRFVTGELFF. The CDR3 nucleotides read TGTGCCAGCAGTGACTTAAGAGGGCCCCGATTTGTCACCGGGGAGCTGTTTTTT.

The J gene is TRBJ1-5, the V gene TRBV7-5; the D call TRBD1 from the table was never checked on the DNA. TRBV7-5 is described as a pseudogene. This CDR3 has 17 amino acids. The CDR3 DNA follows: TGTGTCAGATACAGGACAGGGAAGGGGGTTTGCAATCAGCCCCAGCATTTT. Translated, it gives CVRYRTGKGVCNQPQHF.

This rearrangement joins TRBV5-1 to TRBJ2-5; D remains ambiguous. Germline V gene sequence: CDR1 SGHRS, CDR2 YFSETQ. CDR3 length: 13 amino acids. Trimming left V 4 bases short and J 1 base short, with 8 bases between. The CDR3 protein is CASSNTFQETQYF. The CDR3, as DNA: TGCGCCAGCAGCAACACCTTCCAAGAGACCCAGTACTTC. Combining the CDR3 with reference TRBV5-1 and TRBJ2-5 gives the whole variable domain KAGVTQTPRYLIKTRGQQVTLSCSPISGHRSVSWYQQTPGQGLQFLFEYFSETQRNKGNFPGRFSGRQFSNSRSEMNVSTLELGDSALYLCASSNTFQETQYFGPGTRLLVL.

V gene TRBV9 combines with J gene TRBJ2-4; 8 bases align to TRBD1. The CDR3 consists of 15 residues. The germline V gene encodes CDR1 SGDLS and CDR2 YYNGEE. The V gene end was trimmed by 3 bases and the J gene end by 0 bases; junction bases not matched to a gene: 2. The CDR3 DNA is TGTGCCAGCAGCGGCGACAGGGGAGCCAAAAACATTCAGTACTTC. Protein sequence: CASSGDRGAKNIQYF.

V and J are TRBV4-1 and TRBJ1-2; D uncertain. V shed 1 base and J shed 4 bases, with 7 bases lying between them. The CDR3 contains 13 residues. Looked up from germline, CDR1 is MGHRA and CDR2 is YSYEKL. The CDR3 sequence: CASSQAAVYGYTF. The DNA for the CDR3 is TGCGCCAGCAGCCAAGCTGCGGTCTATGGCTACACCTTC.

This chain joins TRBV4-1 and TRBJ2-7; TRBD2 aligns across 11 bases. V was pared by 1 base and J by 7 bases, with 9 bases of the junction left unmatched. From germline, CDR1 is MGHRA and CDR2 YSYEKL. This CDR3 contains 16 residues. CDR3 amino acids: CASSQGTSGGEHEQYF. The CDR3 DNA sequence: TGCGCCAGCAGCCAAGGAACTAGCGGGGGCGAACATGAGCAGTACTTC.

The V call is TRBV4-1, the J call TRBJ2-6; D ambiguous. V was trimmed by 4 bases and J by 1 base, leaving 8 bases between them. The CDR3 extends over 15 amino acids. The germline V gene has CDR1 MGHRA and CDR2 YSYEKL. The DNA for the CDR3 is TGCGCCAGCAGCCCCTATCTATCTGGGGCCAACGTCCTGACTTTC. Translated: CASSPYLSGANVLTF.